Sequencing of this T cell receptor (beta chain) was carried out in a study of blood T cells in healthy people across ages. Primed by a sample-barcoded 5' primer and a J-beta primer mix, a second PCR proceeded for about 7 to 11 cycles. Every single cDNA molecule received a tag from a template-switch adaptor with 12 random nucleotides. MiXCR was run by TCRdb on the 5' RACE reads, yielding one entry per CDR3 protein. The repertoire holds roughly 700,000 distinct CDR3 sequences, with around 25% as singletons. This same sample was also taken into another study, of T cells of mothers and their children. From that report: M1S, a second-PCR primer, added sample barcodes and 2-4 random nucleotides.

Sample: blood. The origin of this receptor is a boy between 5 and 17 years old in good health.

CDR3 sequence (DNA): TGTGCCAGCACCAATATGAACACTGAAGCTTTCTTT. Amino acids: CASTNMNTEAFF. The chain has TRBV6-5 and TRBJ1-1; the D is unclear. The CDR3 extends over 12 amino acids. The ends were cut back, 7 bases at V and 0 bases at J, with 6 bases in the middle. CDR1 is MNHEY, CDR2 SVGAGI, per germline.